A single sample gave rise to the 17 T cell receptor beta chains below, sequenced in a study of shared clonotypes between healthy human individuals. The assay was immunoSEQ multiplex PCR, and TCRdb's table has in-frame clones only and misses some. This table has about 190,000 clones, around 63% appearing once. The material sequenced was memory CD4+ T cells sorted from blood. Subset defined: CD45RA-negative fraction. Every receptor here comes from a man under 40 in good health.

The chain is built from TRBV2 and TRBJ1-1; no clear D gene. Germline V lookup: CDR1 SNHLY, CDR2 FYNNEI. Trimming took off 6 bases at V and 0 bases at J, with 26 bases between the two ends. The CDR3 has 19 amino acids. The CDR3 spells CASSRSRGSLRLMNTEAFF. Written as DNA, the CDR3 is TGTGCCAGCAGCCGAAGTCGAGGAAGCCTAAGGTTGATGAACACTGAAGCTTTCTTT.

The table lists this clone with a count of one. This chain links TRBV6-1 with TRBJ2-7; possible D gene TRBD1, 5 bases. V was shortened by 7 bases and J by 2 bases, with 15 bases between the two germline ends. CDR1 and CDR2 from the germline V gene are MNHNS and SASEGT. This CDR3 region has 14 residues. The CDR3 protein is CASTNRWGTYEQYF. CDR3 coding DNA: TGTGCCAGCACCAACAGGTGGGGCACCTACGAGCAGTACTTC.

CDR3 DNA: TGCGCCAGCAGCTCCAGGGAGAACACTGAAGCTTTCTTT. Translation: CASSSRENTEAFF. The gene calls are TRBV5-1 and TRBJ1-1; D possibly corresponds to TRBD1 (5 bases). There are 13 residues in the CDR3. The germline V gene has CDR1 SGHRS and CDR2 YFSETQ. V lost 3 bases and J lost 1, with 7 bases in between.

The chain employs TRBV28 and TRBJ1-1; the D is unclear. Between the trimmed V and J ends, which lost 5 bases and 6 bases, there was a span of 22 bases. Looked up from germline, CDR1 is MDHEN and CDR2 is SYDVKM. The CDR3 length is 16 residues. This chain's CDR3 is CASSTRRVLVHPEAFF. The CDR3 DNA reads TGTGCCAGCAGTACACGACGGGTACTGGTCCATCCTGAAGCTTTCTTT.

The rearrangement joins TRBV5-4 to TRBJ2-1, with unresolved D. Trimming stripped 4 bases from V and 5 bases from J, with 16 bases between. The CDR3 has 15 residues. Germline V gene lookup returns CDR1 SGHNT and CDR2 YYREEE (reference sequence). CDR3 sequence reads: CASSKQLGLNNEQFF. CDR3 nucleotides: TGTGCCAGCAGCAAGCAGTTAGGGCTTAACAATGAGCAGTTCTTC.

The chain carries TRBV11-2 and TRBJ1-1, with a tentative D call TRBD1 (6 bases). Per the germline V gene, CDR1 is SGHAT and CDR2 is FQNNGV. The CDR3 covers 15 residues. V was clipped by 1 base and J by 7 bases, with 16 bases between them. The CDR3 is CASSLGIQGLVEAFF. The CDR3 nucleotides read TGTGCCAGCAGCTTAGGCATACAGGGCTTAGTTGAAGCTTTCTTT.

In its sample, this clone was seen a few times. The rearrangement uses TRBV7-9 and TRBJ2-7; D assignment may be TRBD1 or TRBD2 (5 bases each). This CDR3 contains 16 residues. The ends were cut back, 5 bases at V and 1 base at J, with 18 bases in the middle. Germline lookup yields CDR1 SEHNR and CDR2 FQNEAQ (reference sequence). CDR3 protein: CASSPSRWDASYEQYF. CDR3 coding DNA: TGTGCCAGCAGCCCAAGCCGTTGGGACGCATCCTACGAGCAGTACTTC.

This chain connects TRBV5-1 to TRBJ1-4; no firm D call. Germline V CDR1 and CDR2: SGHRS, YFSETQ. The CDR3 is 14 residues long. V dropped 5 bases and J dropped 8 bases, with 16 bases sitting between them. The CDR3 DNA sequence: TGCGCCAGCAGTGACGGTGCCGGGAGGGAAAAACTGTTTTTT. Amino acid sequence: CASSDGAGREKLFF.

This clone showed up many times. This chain links TRBV29-1 with TRBJ1-1; TRBD1 matches at 7 bases. Germline CDR1 SQVTM, CDR2 ANQGSEA. This CDR3 has 14 amino acids. Unmatched junction bases numbered 10, after V lost 8 bases and J lost 1 base. CDR3 DNA sequence: TGCAGCACCTGGGACAGCATATCGAACACTGAAGCTTTCTTT. Encoded protein: CSTWDSISNTEAFF.

J is TRBJ1-1 and V is TRBV11-2; 8 bases line up with TRBD1. The ends lost 5 bases at V and 5 bases at J; junction bases unmatched: 7. This CDR3 spans 14 amino acids. CDR1 SGHAT and CDR2 FQNNGV come from the germline V gene. CDR3 loop: CASSPPGQGTEAFF. CDR3 nucleotide sequence: TGTGCCAGCAGCCCTCCCGGACAGGGAACTGAAGCTTTCTTT.

The chain links TRBV13 to TRBJ2-1; TRBD2 matches at 8 bases. Germline V gene sequence: CDR1 PRHDT, CDR2 FYEKMQ (reference sequence). The CDR3 spans 17 residues. V was pared by 4 bases and J by 5 bases, with 13 bases of the junction left unmatched. This CDR3 reads CASSWTGGSGKDNEQFF. The CDR3 DNA follows: TGTGCCAGCAGCTGGACCGGGGGTAGCGGGAAGGACAATGAGCAGTTCTTC. Looking up the rest from reference TRBV13 and TRBJ2-1 gives the full variable domain: AAGVIQSPRHLIKEKRETATLKCYPIPRHDTVYWYQQGPGQDPQFLISFYEKMQSDKGSIPDRFSAQQFSDYHSELNMSSLELGDSALYFCASSWTGGSGKDNEQFFGPGTRLTVL.

The chain has TRBV11-3 and TRBJ2-1, with TRBD2 matching 10 bases. The CDR3 runs to 16 residues. J was trimmed by 3 bases and V by 5 bases; bases with no gene match: 7. Germline assignment: CDR1 SGHNT and CDR2 YENEEA. As DNA, the CDR3 is TGTGCCAGCAGCCCTTCTGCTAGCGGGAGCTACAATGAGCAGTTCTTC. It codes for CASSPSASGSYNEQFF. Variable domain in full (rest from reference TRBV11-3 and TRBJ2-1): EAGVVQSPRYKIIEKKQPVAFWCNPISGHNTLYWYLQNLGQGPELLIRYENEEAVDDSQLPKDRFSAERLKGVDSTLKIQPAELGDSAVYLCASSPSASGSYNEQFFGPGTRLTVL.

Only one count was recorded for this clone. The chain couples TRBV15 to TRBJ2-3, with TRBD2 matching 12 bases. CDR1 LNHNV and CDR2 YYDKDF come from the germline V gene (reference sequence). This CDR3 has 15 residues. After removal of 4 bases from V and 9 bases from J, the junction contained 8 bases not matched to a gene. CDR3 nucleotide sequence: TGTGCCACCAGCACTCGGACTAGCGGGGCCACCACGCAGTATTTT. It is translated as CATSTRTSGATTQYF.

The chain is built from TRBV11-2 and TRBJ2-5; D might be TRBD1 (6 bases). The ends were cut back, 7 bases at V and 8 bases at J, with 17 bases in the middle. The CDR3 loop spans 13 amino acids. In germline, CDR1 is SGHAT, CDR2 FQNNGV. The CDR3 reads CASTVGAVGTQYF. CDR3 coding DNA: TGTGCCAGCACCGTGGGGGCCGTCGGTACCCAGTACTTC. Drawing the rest from reference TRBV11-2 and TRBJ2-5, the complete variable domain is EAGVAQSPRYKIIEKRQSVAFWCNPISGHATLYWYQQILGQGPKLLIQFQNNGVVDDSQLPKDRFSAERLKGVDSTLKIQPAKLEDSAVYLCASTVGAVGTQYFGPGTRLLVL.

CDR3 in amino acids: CASSLLGLGPRGYGYTF. For the CDR3, the DNA is TGTGCCAGCAGTTTACTGGGTTTGGGACCCCGGGGCTATGGCTACACCTTC. The genes are TRBV28 and TRBJ1-2; TRBD1 is a possible D gene (5 bases). The CDR3 length is 17 residues. The V end lost 2 bases, the J end lost 4 bases, and 20 bases lay between the germline ends. Germline-derived CDR1 and CDR2 are MDHEN and SYDVKM.

This chain links TRBV18 with TRBJ2-3; D remains unclear. The germline V and J ends were trimmed by 0 bases and 0 bases, with 4 bases remaining between them. The CDR3 runs to 14 residues. Germline CDR1 and CDR2: KGHSH and LQKENI. CDR3 nucleotides: TGTGCCAGCTCACCACCCTCCAGCACAGATACGCAGTATTTT. It encodes CASSPPSSTDTQYF.

The J gene is TRBJ2-1, the V gene TRBV14, with D possibly being TRBD2 (5 bases). Trimming took off 1 base at V and 0 bases at J, with 10 bases between the two ends. Germline CDR1 SGHDN, CDR2 FVKESK. The CDR3 contains 16 residues. CDR3 bases: TGTGCCAGCAGCCAAGGGACTGGCACCTCCTACAATGAGCAGTTCTTC. Protein: CASSQGTGTSYNEQFF.